This TCR beta chain was captured in a study of radiation and T cells in renal cell carcinoma. General study points: Top tumor clonotypes rose in blood 2 weeks post-radiation, then contracted.

CDR1 is SGHRS and CDR2 is YFSETQ in the germline V gene. Losses at the gene ends were 0 bases for V and 6 bases for J; bases not matched to a gene: 7. CDR3 size: 16 residues. Repertoires were generated with immunoSEQ multiplex PCR, while TCRdb's copy carries only in-frame clones and drops some. The sample has about 43,000 clones, 80% to 85% seen once. In regard to this clone: The antigen is unknown.

The time point denotes: blood 4 weeks post-SBRT, at nephrectomy. Treatment reported: 15 Gy SBRT to primary tumor, nephrectomy 4 weeks later. The starting material was blood, obtained from a patient whose treatment included radiotherapy and nephrectomy. The chain employs TRBV5-1 and TRBJ2-2; 8 bases match TRBD2. The TCR was taken from a woman aged 70 to 79 with renal cell carcinoma. Here the CDR3 DNA reads TGCGCCAGCAGCTTGGCCCCGGGGGGGACCGCCGGGGAGCTGTTTTTT. Residues: CASSLAPGGTAGELFF.